What follows describes a single T cell receptor (beta chain). The target antigen is unknown. TCR beta VDJ combinations and CDR3 sequences were profiled from genomic DNA. A single record per CDR3 protein comes from TCRdb applying MiXCR to the reads. Among approximately 180,000 distinct CDR3 sequences listed, under 50% were seen once. This sample stems from a study of CD8+CD57+ T cells in acquired aplastic anemia. CD8+CD57+ cell expansion had been shown by flow cytometry in patients chosen for sequencing. Among the patients, all had severe acquired aplastic anemia. All patients were therapy-naive when blood was sampled. Study-level points and caveats: Patients and healthy controls showed no significant CD8+ Simpson's diversity difference. A set of around 30 CD8+ CDR3 sequences was shared between patients and controls, and these sequences appeared highly expressed in patients.

The V gene lost 8 bases and the J gene lost 1 base, with 8 bases spanning the gap. The germline V gene has CDR1 KGHDR and CDR2 SFDVKD. The CDR3 extends over 14 amino acids. V and J are TRBV24-1 and TRBJ2-6; D remains ambiguous. The receptor comes from a human donor with aplastic anemia. The sample taken for sequencing was sorted CD4+, CD8+, or CD8+CD57+ T cells (not recorded which) from PBMCs. CDR3 protein: CATNPGSGANVLTF. The CDR3 DNA sequence: TGTGCCACCAATCCGGGTTCTGGGGCCAACGTCCTGACTTTC.